Below, 10 T cell receptor beta chains from the same sample are listed, as sequenced in a study of blood T cell repertoires in COVID-19. TCRdb keeps only in-frame clones here, not all; method: immunoSEQ multiplex PCR. The sample yields a few hundred thousand clones, around 90% seen once. The material sequenced was peripheral blood. The source is a young man with active or convalescent COVID-19.

V gene TRBV11-3 combines with J gene TRBJ1-4, with 9 bases that match TRBD1. This CDR3 spans 15 amino acids. V shed 4 bases, J shed 8 bases, and the junction held 8 bases outside the gene matches. Germline lookup yields CDR1 SGHNT and CDR2 YENEEA. CDR3 residues: CASSSRGQGWEKLFF. In DNA form, the CDR3 reads TGTGCCAGCAGCTCCCGAGGACAGGGGTGGGAAAAACTGTTTTTT.

V is TRBV20-1 and J is TRBJ1-2; 10 positions match TRBD1. Trimming removed 5 bases from V and 8 bases from J; junction bases left unmatched: 2. There are 11 residues in the CDR3. Germline V gene lookup returns CDR1 DFQATT and CDR2 SNEGSKA (reference sequence). The DNA of the CDR3 is TGCAGTGCTGGGACAGGGGTCGGCTACACCTTC. It encodes CSAGTGVGYTF.

The CDR3 nucleotides are TGTGCCATCGCAGACAGGTTGGGAATGAACACTGAAGCTTTCTTT. It yields the protein CAIADRLGMNTEAFF. The genes are TRBV6-5 and TRBJ1-1; D may be TRBD1 (6 bases). The CDR3 sequence is 15 residues long. Germline V gene data show CDR1 as MNHEY and CDR2 as SVGAGI. The germline V and J ends were trimmed by 10 bases and 0 bases, with 18 bases remaining between them.

The chain joins TRBV9 to TRBJ2-3; 8 bases fit TRBD1. Looked up from germline, CDR1 is SGDLS and CDR2 is YYNGEE. This CDR3 contains 16 residues. Trimming took 3 bases from V and 1 from J; bases not matched to a gene: 7. The CDR3 DNA follows: TGTGCCAGCAGCGCCGAGGACAGGGTGGGCACAGATACGCAGTATTTT. This encodes CASSAEDRVGTDTQYF. Full variable domain (remainder filled in from reference TRBV9 and TRBJ2-3): DSGVTQTPKHLITATGQRVTLRCSPRSGDLSVYWYQQSLDQGLQFLIQYYNGEERAKGNILERFSAQQFPDLHSELNLSSLELGDSALYFCASSAEDRVGTDTQYFGPGTRLTVL.

The rearrangement joins TRBV7-9 to TRBJ2-5, with D possibly matching TRBD1 (6 bases). Trimming took 6 bases from V and 5 from J, leaving 19 bases between them. This CDR3 is built from 15 residues. The V gene's germline CDR1 is SEHNR and CDR2 FQNEAQ (reference sequence). Here the CDR3 reads CASSGSTDRRETQYF. Written as DNA, the CDR3 is TGTGCCAGCAGTGGGTCGACCGACAGGAGGGAGACCCAGTACTTC. The complete variable domain, with remaining parts taken from reference TRBV7-9 and TRBJ2-5, reads DTGVSQNPRHKITKRGQNVTFRCDPISEHNRLYWYRQTLGQGPEFLTYFQNEAQLEKSRLLSDRFSAERPKGSFSTLEIQRTEQGDSAMYLCASSGSTDRRETQYFGPGTRLLVL.

This clone was found a few times. The chain recombines TRBV15 with TRBJ2-7; D might be TRBD1 (6 bases). The germline V gene has CDR1 LNHNV and CDR2 YYDKDF (reference sequence). Trimming took off 0 bases at V and 6 bases at J, with 15 bases between the two ends. This CDR3 region has 15 residues. CDR3: CATSRDGTGSFEQYF. The CDR3 bases are TGTGCCACCAGCAGAGATGGCACAGGGAGCTTCGAGCAGTACTTC.

The V and J genes are TRBV7-2 and TRBJ2-1, with 10 bases matching TRBD2. The CDR3 totals 18 residues. With V trimmed by 1 base and J by 4 bases, 10 bases remained unmatched. Per the germline V gene, CDR1 is SGHTA and CDR2 is FQGNSA. CDR3 amino acids: CASSLVPSGGERYNEQFF. The CDR3 nucleotides are TGTGCCAGCAGCTTAGTCCCTAGCGGGGGAGAGCGTTACAATGAGCAGTTCTTC.

The chain combines TRBV7-9 with TRBJ1-2; 7 positions agree with TRBD1. CDR1 SEHNR and CDR2 FQNEAQ come from the germline V gene (reference sequence). The V segment lost 1 base and the J segment 3 bases; nucleotides outside the gene matches: 5. This CDR3 comprises 15 residues. The CDR3 DNA follows: TGTGCCAGCAGCTTAGGCACCCAGGGGGACTATGGCTACACCTTC. It is translated as CASSLGTQGDYGYTF.

The table lists this clone with many counts. V and J are TRBV19 and TRBJ2-5; 7 bases agree with TRBD2. Looked up from germline, CDR1 is LNHDA and CDR2 is SQIVND (reference sequence). V gave up 1 base and J gave up 5 bases; unmatched junction bases: 7. The CDR3 has 15 residues. The CDR3 region has the DNA TGTGCCAGTAGTATAGGAGCGGGAAGTGGGGAGACCCAGTACTTC. Amino acids: CASSIGAGSGETQYF.

The chain is built from TRBV6-2 or TRBV6-3 and TRBJ1-3; D unclear. This CDR3 contains 12 residues. V lost 4 bases and J 3 bases, leaving 4 bases between the germline ends. Germline V gene sequence: CDR1 MNHEY, CDR2 SVGEGT. The CDR3 here is CASSSIGNTIYF. CDR3 sequence (DNA): TGTGCCAGCAGTTCTATTGGAAACACCATATATTTT.